A single sample gave rise to the 20 T cell receptor beta chains below, sequenced in a study of HIV-infected patients and healthy controls. MiXCR, applied by TCRdb to the 5' RACE reads, yields one record per CDR3 protein. The table records roughly 68,000 distinct CDR3 sequences, about 19% of them present only once. Input material: CD4+ T cells from blood. The receptor source for this set is a human donor in good health.

The sample holds a few counts of this clonotype. The chain couples TRBV15 to TRBJ2-3; possibly TRBD2 for D (5 bases). The V gene lost 6 bases and the J gene lost 2 bases, with 12 bases spanning the gap. CDR1 and CDR2 from the germline V gene are LNHNV and YYDKDF (reference sequence). The CDR3 sequence is 14 residues long. CDR3: CATRIGLSTDTQYF. CDR3 nucleotide sequence: TGTGCCACCAGGATAGGACTTTCCACAGATACGCAGTATTTT.

About this clonotype: A read error may be the cause here, since a much bigger clone is one base away. The chain couples TRBV20-1 to TRBJ1-6; tentative D call: TRBD1 (5 bases). Trimming took off 4 bases at V and 7 bases at J, with 17 bases between the two ends. CDR3 size: 15 residues. Germline values: CDR1 DFQATT, CDR2 SNEGSKA (reference sequence). CDR3 sequence reads: CSATARRGVNSPLHF. CDR3 bases: TGCAGTGCTACAGCCCGGCGGGGGGTCAATTCACCCCTCCACTTT.

The chain carries TRBV10-2 and TRBJ2-1; 11 positions agree with TRBD2. V was pared by 2 bases and J by 6 bases, with 3 bases of the junction left unmatched. The CDR3 loop spans 15 amino acids. Germline lookup yields CDR1 WSHSY and CDR2 SAAADI. CDR3 nucleotides: TGCGCCAGCAGTGAGGGACTAGCGGGTTCCAATGAGCAGTTCTTC. It is translated as CASSEGLAGSNEQFF.

CDR3 sequence: CASSIETRRVGYNEQFF. As DNA, the CDR3 is TGTGCCAGTAGTATAGAAACCCGGAGGGTGGGCTACAATGAGCAGTTCTTC. The V call is TRBV19, the J call TRBJ2-1; perhaps TRBD2 as D (6 bases). The germline V gene has CDR1 LNHDA and CDR2 SQIVND (reference sequence). Trimming removed 0 bases from V and 3 bases from J, with 15 bases in between. This CDR3 has 17 residues. The entire variable domain, with the rest obtained from reference TRBV19 and TRBJ2-1, is as follows: DGGITQSPKYLFRKEGQNVTLSCEQNLNHDAMYWYRQDPGQGLRLIYYSQIVNDFQKGDIAEGYSVSREKKESFPLTVTSAQKNPTAFYLCASSIETRRVGYNEQFFGPGTRLTVL.

The V call is TRBV9, the J call TRBJ1-1; no firm D call. The CDR3 has 15 amino acids. Per the germline V gene, CDR1 is SGDLS and CDR2 is YYNGEE. V gave up 2 bases and J gave up 0 bases, with 11 bases separating them. The CDR3 DNA sequence: TGTGCCAGCAGCGTGCGTGCAGGTATGAACACTGAAGCTTTCTTT. It encodes CASSVRAGMNTEAFF.

The chain carries TRBV20-1 and TRBJ1-4, with D unresolved. V gave up 5 bases and J gave up 3 bases, with 19 bases separating them. Germline values: CDR1 DFQATT, CDR2 SNEGSKA (reference sequence). The CDR3 is 16 residues long. Written as DNA, the CDR3 is TGCAGTGCTCGCCCCCTTCAGAGGGCAGCTAATGAAAAACTGTTTTTT. Its protein product is CSARPLQRAANEKLFF.

In its sample, this clonotype was seen many times. The V call is TRBV30, the J call TRBJ2-3; possible D gene TRBD1, 5 bases. The CDR3 is 17 residues long. V was trimmed by 1 base and J by 9 bases, leaving 26 bases between them. Germline CDR1 GTSNPN, CDR2 SVGIG (reference sequence). DNA for the CDR3: TGTGCCTGGAGTGCGCCCCCCGCAGGGAATATTGGGAAAACGCAGTATTTT. It codes for CAWSAPPAGNIGKTQYF.

This clonotype was detected many times. This rearrangement joins TRBV5-1 to TRBJ2-3; D is possibly TRBD2 (6 bases). The CDR3 has 15 residues. Germline loops: CDR1 SGHRS, CDR2 YFSETQ. V was clipped by 2 bases and J by 0 bases, with 10 bases between them. The CDR3 DNA follows: TGCGCCAGCAGCTTTGGAGGGGCTAGCACAGATACGCAGTATTTT. Residues: CASSFGGASTDTQYF.

The gene calls are TRBV10-3 and TRBJ2-7, with TRBD1 matching over 8 bases. Germline V CDR1 and CDR2: ENHRY, SYGVKD. Germline trimming cut 7 bases from V and 2 bases from J; bases unmatched to any gene: 7. The CDR3 sequence is 14 residues long. Here the CDR3 reads CAIMGQAAPYEQYF. Here the CDR3 DNA reads TGTGCCATCATGGGACAGGCGGCCCCCTACGAGCAGTACTTC.

V and J are TRBV12-5 and TRBJ2-1; 9 positions match TRBD2. CDR3 length equals 15 residues. CDR1 and CDR2 from the germline V gene are LGHNT and FRNRAP. V gave up 0 bases and J gave up 9 bases; unmatched junction bases: 6. The CDR3 DNA is TGTGCTAGTGGTTTGGTAGAAGCGGGGGGCGGTGAGCAGTTCTTC. As protein: CASGLVEAGGGEQFF.

V usage is TRBV29-1 and J usage is TRBJ1-5; no clear D. CDR3 length: 13 amino acids. Deletions cut 5 bases from V and 0 bases from J, with 8 bases between. The V gene's germline CDR1 is SQVTM and CDR2 ANQGSEA. CDR3 sequence: CSVLGPSNQPQHF. The DNA of the CDR3 is TGCAGCGTTTTAGGACCTAGCAATCAGCCCCAGCATTTT. The variable domain in full, with the rest retrieved from reference TRBV29-1 and TRBJ1-5, is SAVISQKPSRDICQRGTSLTIQCQVDSQVTMMFWYRQQPGQSLTLIATANQGSEATYESGFVIDKFPISRPNLTFSTLTVSNMSPEDSSIYLCSVLGPSNQPQHFGDGTRLSIL.

This clonotype has at least ten counts. The chain carries TRBV12-3 or TRBV12-4 and TRBJ2-1; tentative D call: TRBD2 (7 bases). CDR3 size: 12 residues. V dropped 2 bases and J dropped 9 bases, with 8 bases sitting between them. The CDR3 loop is CASSLRGGEQFF. CDR3 DNA: TGTGCCAGCAGTTTAAGGGGGGGTGAGCAGTTCTTC.

The chain joins TRBV14 to TRBJ2-5; D is unresolved. The CDR3 runs 13 residues. V lost 3 bases and J 0 bases, leaving 5 bases between the germline ends. Germline V gene data show CDR1 as SGHDN and CDR2 as FVKESK. Here the CDR3 reads CASSHLDQETQYF. Here the CDR3 DNA reads TGTGCCAGCAGCCACCTCGACCAAGAGACCCAGTACTTC.

This clonotype was seen many times. The chain joins TRBV18 to TRBJ2-5; D not certain. Trimming left V 4 bases short and J 3 bases short, with 6 bases between. Per the germline V gene, CDR1 is KGHSH and CDR2 is LQKENI. The CDR3 is made up of 12 amino acids. The CDR3 sequence is CASSLDEETQYF. The CDR3 region has the DNA TGTGCCAGCTCACTCGACGAAGAGACCCAGTACTTC.

V and J are TRBV7-3 and TRBJ2-3, with 12 bases lining up with TRBD1. The CDR3 runs to 14 residues. The germline gives CDR1 SGHTA, CDR2 FQGTGA. V was pared by 5 bases and J by 4 bases, with 1 base of the junction left unmatched. CDR3 DNA sequence: TGTGCCAGCAGCGGGACAGGGGGCGCAGATACGCAGTATTTT. Its protein is CASSGTGGADTQYF.

This clonotype came up a few times. J is TRBJ2-7 and V is TRBV7-9; D is uncertain. Trimming cost V 5 bases and J 6 bases, with 26 bases left between them. This CDR3 is 17 amino acids long. Per the germline V gene, CDR1 is SEHNR and CDR2 is FQNEAQ (reference sequence). DNA of the CDR3: TGTGCCAGCAGCCCGACCAAGTCCTTGTCCAGTAAGGGCGAGCAGTACTTC. Encoded protein: CASSPTKSLSSKGEQYF.

The table lists this clonotype with a few counts. The genes are TRBV3-1 and TRBJ2-5; D not resolved. V was clipped by 2 bases and J by 3 bases, with 1 base between them. Germline CDR1 LGHDT, CDR2 YNNKEL (reference sequence). CDR3 size: 11 residues. The CDR3 here is CASSQKETQYF. CDR3 coding DNA: TGTGCCAGCAGCCAAAAAGAGACCCAGTACTTC.

The V call is TRBV6-1, the J call TRBJ1-5; the D is unclear. Germline V gives CDR1 MNHNS, CDR2 SASEGT. The CDR3 runs 13 residues. The germline V and J ends were trimmed by 2 bases and 4 bases, with 6 bases remaining between them. The CDR3 spells CASSEIGNQPQHF. The CDR3 DNA reads as TGTGCCAGCAGTGAAATCGGGAATCAGCCCCAGCATTTT.

This clonotype has only a few counts. The chain recombines TRBV5-1 with TRBJ1-1, with 9 bases identical to TRBD1. The CDR3 covers 14 residues. V lost 7 bases and J lost 4; bases outside the gene matches: 8. In germline, CDR1 is SGHRS, CDR2 YFSETQ. CDR3: CASAKDRGFTEAFF. CDR3 coding DNA: TGCGCCAGCGCAAAGGACAGGGGTTTCACTGAAGCTTTCTTT.

J is TRBJ1-1 and V is TRBV18; no definite D call. The CDR3 extends over 13 amino acids. V lost 6 bases, J lost 1 base, and 9 bases lay in between. Per germline, CDR1 KGHSH and CDR2 LQKENI. In DNA form, the CDR3 reads TGTGCCAGCTCGGTTTTAAGGAACACTGAAGCTTTCTTT. Translating it yields CASSVLRNTEAFF. Variable domain in full (rest from reference TRBV18 and TRBJ1-1): NAGVMQNPRHLVRRRGQEARLRCSPMKGHSHVYWYRQLPEEGLKFMVYLQKENIIDESGMPKERFSAEFPKEGPSILRIQQVVRGDSAAYFCASSVLRNTEAFFGQGTRLTVV.